The present entry profiles one T cell receptor beta chain with its context. Antigen: not known. Looked up from germline, CDR1 is MNHEY and CDR2 is SVGAGI. After removal of 3 bases from V and 2 bases from J, the junction contained 5 bases not matched to a gene. The CDR3 sequence is 15 residues long. The data belong to a study of cytotoxic CD8 clonotypes in ibrutinib-treated CLL. Broader study findings: While tracking circulating CD8+ T-cell counts, baseline clonality exceeded that of age-matched healthy donors.

Method: immunoSEQ multiplex PCR; TCRdb's copy keeps in-frame clones and lacks some. The sample lists nearly 100,000 clones, around 73% occurring once. The sample was PBMCs, taken after 12 months of ibrutinib treatment. The sequence derives from a human donor with chronic lymphocytic leukemia. The chain links TRBV6-5 to TRBJ2-3; the match to TRBD2 covers 7 bases. CDR3 region: CASSYGGGLTDTQYF. The DNA for the CDR3 is TGTGCCAGCAGTTATGGCGGGGGACTCACAGATACGCAGTATTTT.